The 32 T cell receptor beta chains presented below share a single source sample, sequenced in a study of OX40 agonist ivuxolimab in advanced cancers. Library preparation employed the immunoSEQ multiplex PCR assay. TCRdb retrieved this table from immuneACCESS and kept in-frame rearrangements only. Not all clones are present; in checked studies, unresolved V genes account for under half, and no reason is known for the remainder. In all, the sample holds approximately 68,000 clones, and about nine tenths of those were seen once. The ten largest clones take up approximately 4% of the sample. Here the sequenced sample was CD4+ or CD8+ T cells sorted from blood, taken in a trial of the OX40 agonist ivuxolimab. These receptor sequences come from an adult with an advanced solid tumor such as melanoma, head and neck, liver or kidney cancer.

The chain uses TRBV7-3 and TRBJ2-1, with 7 bases matching TRBD1. J was trimmed by 7 bases and V by 1 base; bases with no gene match: 7. Germline V gene lookup returns CDR1 SGHTA and CDR2 FQGTGA. This CDR3 comprises 15 residues. DNA of the CDR3: TGTGCCAGCAGCTTAAGCCCAGGGGGTACGAATGAGCAGTTCTTC. This translates into CASSLSPGGTNEQFF.

The count of this clone is one. The V gene is TRBV19, the J gene TRBJ1-4; D not certain. V gave up 5 bases and J gave up 7 bases, with 20 bases separating them. Per the germline V gene, CDR1 is LNHDA and CDR2 is SQIVND (reference sequence). The length of the CDR3 is 16 residues. The CDR3 here is CASSGVVGTVGEKLFF. As DNA, the CDR3 is TGTGCCAGTAGTGGTGTTGTGGGTACGGTTGGTGAAAAACTGTTTTTT. The entire variable domain, with the rest obtained from reference TRBV19 and TRBJ1-4, is as follows: DGGITQSPKYLFRKEGQNVTLSCEQNLNHDAMYWYRQDPGQGLRLIYYSQIVNDFQKGDIAEGYSVSREKKESFPLTVTSAQKNPTAFYLCASSGVVGTVGEKLFFGSGTQLSVL.

This chain uses TRBV28 with TRBJ2-5; no reliable D call. The CDR3 loop spans 13 amino acids. Trimming took off 7 bases at V and 4 bases at J, with 13 bases between the two ends. Germline CDR1 and CDR2: MDHEN and SYDVKM. The CDR3 loop reads CASNWAGRETQYF. The CDR3 DNA follows: TGTGCCAGCAATTGGGCAGGCAGAGAGACCCAGTACTTC.

This chain joins TRBV11-3 and TRBJ2-6; no clear D. V gave up 6 bases and J gave up 1 base, with 7 bases separating them. CDR3 length: 14 residues. Germline values: CDR1 SGHNT, CDR2 YENEEA. The CDR3 DNA reads TGTGCCAGCAGGTCGACATCTGGGGCCAACGTCCTGACTTTC. As protein: CASRSTSGANVLTF.

The genes are TRBV18 and TRBJ2-7; the D is unclear. The CDR3 is 13 residues long. The V gene lost 3 bases and the J gene lost 0 bases, with 6 bases spanning the gap. Per germline, CDR1 KGHSH and CDR2 LQKENI. The DNA of the CDR3 is TGTGCCAGCTCACCGGGGATCTCCTACGAGCAGTACTTC. Amino acid sequence: CASSPGISYEQYF.

The chain couples TRBV2 to TRBJ1-4; D gene ambiguous. Germline V gives CDR1 SNHLY, CDR2 FYNNEI. Trimming pared 6 bases from V and 7 bases from J, leaving 9 bases between. The CDR3 has 12 residues. The CDR3 DNA reads as TGTGCCAGCAGCCTTCGTGGTGAAAAACTGTTTTTT. It translates to CASSLRGEKLFF.

The sample holds a few counts of this clone. The V call is TRBV5-1, the J call TRBJ2-6; TRBD1 agrees at 11 bases. Per the germline V gene, CDR1 is SGHRS and CDR2 is YFSETQ. With 3 bases clipped from V and 3 bases from J, the junction kept 17 bases outside the gene matches. This CDR3 comprises 21 residues. In DNA form, the CDR3 reads TGCGCCAGCAGCTCCACAGCCTCCCCAGGACAGGGGGCACGTGGGGCCAACGTCCTGACTTTC. The encoded protein is CASSSTASPGQGARGANVLTF.

A few counts support this clone. The V call is TRBV27, the J call TRBJ1-1, with 8 bases matching TRBD1. Germline V CDR1 and CDR2: MNHEY, SMNVEV (reference sequence). V shed 6 bases and J 0 bases; nucleotides not matched to a gene: 3. This CDR3 spans 14 amino acids. The CDR3 region is CASRSGGMNTEAFF. The CDR3 DNA follows: TGTGCCAGCAGATCAGGGGGCATGAACACTGAAGCTTTCTTT.

On this clone itself: Within the sample, other DNA sequences also encode this same CDR3. The chain recombines TRBV2 with TRBJ1-6, with D hard to call. Germline loops: CDR1 SNHLY, CDR2 FYNNEI. V was cut by 1 base and J by 7 bases, with 5 bases left in between. The CDR3 consists of 13 residues. The CDR3 loop reads CASSEVANSPLHF. CDR3 bases: TGTGCCAGCAGTGAAGTAGCGAATTCACCCCTCCACTTT.

J is TRBJ1-4 and V is TRBV6-6; 9 bases match TRBD1. The germline CDR1 and CDR2 sequences are MNHNY and SVGAGI (reference sequence). With V trimmed by 6 bases and J by 0 bases, 5 bases remained unmatched. This CDR3 is built from 16 residues. The CDR3 DNA reads as TGTGCCAGCAGAGGACAGGGGAGAGCAACTAATGAAAAACTGTTTTTT. It encodes CASRGQGRATNEKLFF.

The chain links TRBV6-5 to TRBJ1-4; 7 positions match TRBD1. The CDR3 has 15 amino acids. V lost 6 bases, J lost 4 bases, and 8 bases stayed unmatched. Per the germline V gene, CDR1 is MNHEY and CDR2 is SVGAGI. The CDR3 spells CASRSLGQLNEKLFF. The CDR3 DNA reads TGTGCCAGCAGGAGCCTGGGACAGCTTAATGAAAAACTGTTTTTT.

CDR3: CASSTQESWYSNQPQHF. The CDR3, as DNA: TGTGCCAGTAGTACCCAGGAGTCATGGTATTCCAATCAGCCCCAGCATTTT. The genes are TRBV19 and TRBJ1-5; D remains ambiguous. The V and J ends lost 4 bases and 3 bases respectively, with 19 bases between them. CDR1 and CDR2 from the germline V gene are LNHDA and SQIVND (reference sequence). CDR3 size: 17 residues. Full variable domain (remainder filled in from reference TRBV19 and TRBJ1-5): DGGITQSPKYLFRKEGQNVTLSCEQNLNHDAMYWYRQDPGQGLRLIYYSQIVNDFQKGDIAEGYSVSREKKESFPLTVTSAQKNPTAFYLCASSTQESWYSNQPQHFGDGTRLSIL.

The chain employs TRBV27 and TRBJ2-7; possible D gene TRBD2, 5 bases. The CDR3 totals 11 residues. Germline-derived CDR1 and CDR2 are MNHEY and SMNVEV (reference sequence). Trimming left V 4 bases short and J 4 bases short, with 5 bases between. The CDR3 spells CASSSGYEQYF. For the CDR3, the DNA is TGTGCCAGCAGTTCGGGGTACGAGCAGTACTTC.

This clone has only a few counts. The chain combines TRBV29-1 with TRBJ1-1; D is unresolved. With 5 bases removed from V and 8 bases from J, the gap between germline ends came to 12 bases. Germline V gene sequence: CDR1 SQVTM, CDR2 ANQGSEA. This CDR3 has 11 residues. DNA for the CDR3: TGCAGCGTTTCGGTCCGATCGGAAGCTTTCTTT. The encoded protein is CSVSVRSEAFF.

This rearrangement joins TRBV7-8 to TRBJ2-7; TRBD2 is a possible D gene (6 bases). Trimming stripped 5 bases from V and 0 bases from J, with 11 bases between. The CDR3 covers 14 residues. CDR1 is SGHVS and CDR2 is FQNEAQ in the germline V gene. The CDR3 DNA follows: TGTGCCAGCAGCCCTCGCGGGAACTCCTACGAGCAGTACTTC. Amino acids: CASSPRGNSYEQYF.

The chain joins TRBV10-3 to TRBJ2-1, with TRBD2 identical over 9 bases. The V gene end was trimmed by 3 bases and the J gene end by 2 bases; junction bases not matched to a gene: 2. Germline CDR1 reads ENHRY; CDR2 reads SYGVKD. The CDR3 extends over 15 amino acids. The CDR3 DNA sequence: TGTGCCATCAGTGAAGCGGGGGGAGCCTACAATGAGCAGTTCTTC. This sequence encodes CAISEAGGAYNEQFF.

This chain links TRBV2 with TRBJ2-5; D not certain. V lost 4 bases and J 0 bases, leaving 6 bases between the germline ends. This CDR3 region has 13 residues. In germline, CDR1 is SNHLY, CDR2 FYNNEI. This CDR3 is CASSGRDQETQYF. As DNA, the CDR3 is TGTGCCAGCAGTGGACGGGACCAAGAGACCCAGTACTTC.

This chain links TRBV5-5 with TRBJ2-5; TRBD2 matches 8 bases. Unmatched junction bases numbered 5, after V lost 4 bases and J lost 0 bases. The CDR3 has 15 residues. The germline gives CDR1 SGHKS, CDR2 YYEKEE (reference sequence). The CDR3 loop reads CASSGGGTYQETQYF. CDR3 nucleotides: TGTGCCAGCAGCGGCGGGGGGACGTACCAAGAGACCCAGTACTTC. The whole variable domain, remainder taken from reference TRBV5-5 and TRBJ2-5, is DAGVTQSPTHLIKTRGQQVTLRCSPISGHKSVSWYQQVLGQGPQFIFQYYEKEERGRGNFPDRFSARQFPNYSSELNVNALLLGDSALYLCASSGGGTYQETQYFGPGTRLLVL.

Remarks on this clone: One end of the junction does not line up with germline, which may come from a read error. The genes are TRBV7-2 and TRBJ2-7; D is tentatively TRBD1 or TRBD2 (5 bases each). Per germline, CDR1 SGHTA and CDR2 FQGNSA. This CDR3 is built from 14 residues. This CDR3 is CASSSAHLSRDPQF. CDR3 DNA sequence: TGTGCCAGCAGCTCCGCACACCTTTCCCGGGACCCCCAGTTC.

This chain links TRBV28 with TRBJ2-2, with 7 bases matching TRBD2. The CDR3 consists of 12 residues. Looked up from germline, CDR1 is MDHEN and CDR2 is SYDVKM. Unmatched junction bases numbered 3, after V lost 8 bases and J lost 6 bases. The CDR3 DNA reads as TGTGCCAGCCGGCGGGAGCCCGGGGAGCTGTTTTTT. Translated: CASRREPGELFF.

The V call is TRBV25-1, the J call TRBJ1-5; 10 nucleotides match TRBD1. Germline loops: CDR1 MGHDK, CDR2 SYGVNS. The CDR3 has 17 amino acids. J lost 1 base, V lost 3 bases, and 6 bases had no gene match. In nucleotides, the CDR3 is TGTGCCAGCAGTGACGGGGGACAGGGGCTCAGCAATCAGCCCCAGCATTTT. Amino acids: CASSDGGQGLSNQPQHF. The whole variable domain, remainder taken from reference TRBV25-1 and TRBJ1-5, is EADIYQTPRYLVIGTGKKITLECSQTMGHDKMYWYQQDPGMELHLIHYSYGVNSTEKGDLSSESTVSRIRTEHFPLTLESARPSHTSQYLCASSDGGQGLSNQPQHFGDGTRLSIL.

The DNA of the CDR3 is TGTGCCAGCAGTGATCACGGGACAGGGTTTGAAAAACTGTTTTTT. Encoded protein: CASSDHGTGFEKLFF. V gene TRBV27 combines with J gene TRBJ1-4, with TRBD1 matching 9 bases. Losses at the gene ends were 5 bases for V and 7 bases for J; bases not matched to a gene: 8. There are 15 residues in the CDR3. In germline, CDR1 is MNHEY, CDR2 SMNVEV (reference sequence).

This chain links TRBV11-2 with TRBJ2-1; D gene uncertain. Germline assignment: CDR1 SGHAT and CDR2 FQNNGV. V lost 2 bases, J lost 0 bases, and 5 bases lay in between. The CDR3 has 14 amino acids. CDR3: CASSLLSSYNEQFF. The CDR3 DNA reads TGTGCCAGCAGCTTACTTAGCTCCTACAATGAGCAGTTCTTC. The full variable domain, completed using reference TRBV11-2 and TRBJ2-1, is EAGVAQSPRYKIIEKRQSVAFWCNPISGHATLYWYQQILGQGPKLLIQFQNNGVVDDSQLPKDRFSAERLKGVDSTLKIQPAKLEDSAVYLCASSLLSSYNEQFFGPGTRLTVL.

Only a few counts were recorded for this clone. The chain uses TRBV5-4 and TRBJ2-1; D gene uncertain. CDR3 length: 13 amino acids. Germline CDR1 is SGHNT and CDR2 is YYREEE (reference sequence). With 6 bases removed from V and 0 bases from J, the gap between germline ends came to 7 bases. CDR3 coding DNA: TGTGCCAGCAAAGTGAGCTCCTACAATGAGCAGTTCTTC. Its translation is CASKVSSYNEQFF.

The chain recombines TRBV6-5 with TRBJ1-1; perhaps TRBD1 as D (5 bases). Germline assignment: CDR1 MNHEY and CDR2 SVGAGI. This CDR3 contains 14 residues. V was clipped by 6 bases and J by 1 base, with 12 bases between them. The CDR3, as DNA: TGTGCCAGCAGCAATAGGGGTACGAACACTGAAGCTTTCTTT. This translates into CASSNRGTNTEAFF.

V gene TRBV2 combines with J gene TRBJ2-5; 9 nucleotides line up with TRBD2. Germline CDR1 is SNHLY and CDR2 is FYNNEI. The CDR3 has 15 residues. The V and J ends lost 6 bases and 1 base, in that order; junction bases with no gene match: 6. CDR3 in DNA: TGTGCCAGCAGGGCTAGACTAGCGGTCCAAGAGACCCAGTACTTC. Protein: CASRARLAVQETQYF.

The chain employs TRBV28 and TRBJ2-2; D ambiguous. Germline-derived CDR1 and CDR2 are MDHEN and SYDVKM. CDR3 length: 16 residues. The germline V and J ends were trimmed by 10 bases and 1 base, with 19 bases remaining between them. CDR3 nucleotide sequence: TGTGCCACCCTTCCCCCAGCGCGATGGAACACCGGGGAGCTGTTTTTT. Translation: CATLPPARWNTGELFF.

The J gene is TRBJ1-1, the V gene TRBV29-1; tentative D call: TRBD1 (5 bases). V was trimmed by 7 bases and J by 1 base, leaving 13 bases between them. Germline-derived CDR1 and CDR2 are SQVTM and ANQGSEA. The CDR3 runs 13 residues. The CDR3 bases are TGCAGCGGGAAACAGGCTACGAACACTGAAGCTTTCTTT. Protein product: CSGKQATNTEAFF.

The genes are TRBV5-1 and TRBJ2-7; 10 bases map to TRBD1. Trimming at V came to 6 bases and at J to 5 bases, leaving 8 bases not matched to a gene. Germline values: CDR1 SGHRS, CDR2 YFSETQ. This CDR3 comprises 14 residues. The CDR3 DNA reads as TGCGCCAGCACCCCCGGGACAGGGGTCCACGAGCAGTACTTC. Its translation: CASTPGTGVHEQYF.

The chain is built from TRBV5-6 and TRBJ2-1; 7 nucleotides agree with TRBD2. From germline, CDR1 is SGHDT and CDR2 YYEEEE. This CDR3 has 16 residues. Trimming took 0 bases from V and 0 from J; bases not matched to a gene: 3. DNA for the CDR3: TGTGCCAGCAGCTTGGCCGGCGGGGGCTCCTACAATGAGCAGTTCTTC. This translates into CASSLAGGGSYNEQFF.

The chain links TRBV6-6 to TRBJ2-7; D is possibly TRBD1 (6 bases). Germline V CDR1 and CDR2: MNHNY, SVGAGI (reference sequence). V was pared by 7 bases and J by 3 bases, with 13 bases between. CDR3 size: 13 residues. The CDR3 loop is CASKARGNYEQYF. In DNA form, the CDR3 reads TGTGCCAGCAAAGCCAGGGGAAACTACGAGCAGTACTTC.

The count of this clone is one. This sequence joins TRBV4-1 and TRBJ2-1; D may match TRBD1 or TRBD2 (5 bases each). CDR1 is MGHRA, CDR2 YSYEKL, per germline. Trimming stripped 0 bases from V and 3 bases from J, with 15 bases between. CDR3 length equals 17 residues. The CDR3 DNA reads as TGCGCCAGCAGCCAAGACTCCCCAGGGAGAGGCTACAATGAGCAGTTCTTC. Residues: CASSQDSPGRGYNEQFF.